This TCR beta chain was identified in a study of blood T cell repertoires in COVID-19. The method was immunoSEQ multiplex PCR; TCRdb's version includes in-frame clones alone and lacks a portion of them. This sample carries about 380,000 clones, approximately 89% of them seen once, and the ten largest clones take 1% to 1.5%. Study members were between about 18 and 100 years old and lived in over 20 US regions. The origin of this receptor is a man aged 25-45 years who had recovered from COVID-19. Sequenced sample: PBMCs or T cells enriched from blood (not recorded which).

The CDR3 DNA follows: TGTGCCAGCAAGATATATGCAGGGAAAAATTCACCCCTCCACTTT. Protein product: CASKIYAGKNSPLHF. This rearrangement joins TRBV6-5 to TRBJ1-6; D is perhaps TRBD1 (5 bases). Trimming removed 7 bases at V and 7 bases at J, with 17 bases between. Germline loops: CDR1 MNHEY, CDR2 SVGAGI. The CDR3 is 15 amino acids.